A single count supports the clone carrying this T cell receptor beta chain. 13 Jbeta primers and 60 Vbeta primers were used for the PCR. The protocol was immunoSEQ multiplex PCR, while the TCRdb copy is restricted to in-frame clones and leaves out a portion. Counted here are 180,000 or so clones, approximately 73% occurring once; the ten biggest clones make up 2% to 2.5%. The record originates from a study of cytomegalovirus exposure and HLA in healthy donors. V lost 6 bases and J 4 bases, leaving 15 bases between the germline ends. The CDR3 is 14 amino acids. The V gene's germline CDR1 is MDHEN and CDR2 SYDVKM.

This TCR derives from a woman aged 30 to 39 in good health and CMV-seropositive. Sequenced sample: PBMCs. The rearrangement joins TRBV28 to TRBJ1-2; TRBD1 might be the D (6 bases). Here the CDR3 reads CASSPGGGLYGYTF. The CDR3 coding sequence is TGTGCCAGCAGCCCCGGTGGGGGCCTCTATGGCTACACCTTC.